This TCR beta chain was retrieved from a study of T cells after yellow fever vaccination. Findings and caveats of the study: Weaker, the secondary response had a peak occurring faster, on day 5 versus 15. Contamination of FACS-sorted repertoires by abundant clonotypes from the bulk population could occur. Post-booster reappearance was seen for most primary-vaccination clones (about 96% CD4, around 89% CD8).

Trimming at V came to 3 bases and at J to 1 base, leaving 3 bases not matched to a gene. This CDR3 contains 16 residues. 5'RACE template switching added a universal primer site and UMIs to TCR cDNA. TCRdb passed the 5' RACE reads through MiXCR, listing each CDR3 protein once. The sample contains about 85,000 distinct CDR3 sequences, 13% of which appear only once. This clonotype has only a few counts. Sequenced material: CD8+ T cells not binding an NS4B(214-222) dextramer, sorted from PBMCs, taken about 20 days after the first yellow fever vaccination. The sequence was collected from a man aged 18 to 35 who received the YFV17D yellow fever vaccine. V gene TRBV12-3 or TRBV12-4 combines with J gene TRBJ2-3; 11 nucleotides align to TRBD2. CDR3 nucleotides: TGTGCCAGCAGTTTCCAACTAGCGGGGGGCACAGATACGCAGTATTTT. Its translation is CASSFQLAGGTDTQYF.